This T cell receptor (beta chain) is from a study of T cell repertoires in cytomegalovirus infection. TCRdb called the reads again in MiXCR, with one record for every CDR3 protein. The sample consists of almost 550,000 distinct CDR3 sequences, 16% of them appearing once. This CDR3 is built from 14 residues. The V gene lost 6 bases and the J gene lost 6 bases, with 15 bases spanning the gap. The germline gives CDR1 LGHNA, CDR2 YNFKEQ. Sequenced: CD8+ T cells from PBMCs. The sequence came from a human donor in good health (CMV status not recorded). Some clones in this sample may be carry-over from other donors' samples. The chain is built from TRBV4-2 and TRBJ1-3; D unclear. For the CDR3, the DNA is TGTGCCAGCAGTGACTTAAGGAAGGTAAACACCATATATTTT. Translated, it gives CASSDLRKVNTIYF.